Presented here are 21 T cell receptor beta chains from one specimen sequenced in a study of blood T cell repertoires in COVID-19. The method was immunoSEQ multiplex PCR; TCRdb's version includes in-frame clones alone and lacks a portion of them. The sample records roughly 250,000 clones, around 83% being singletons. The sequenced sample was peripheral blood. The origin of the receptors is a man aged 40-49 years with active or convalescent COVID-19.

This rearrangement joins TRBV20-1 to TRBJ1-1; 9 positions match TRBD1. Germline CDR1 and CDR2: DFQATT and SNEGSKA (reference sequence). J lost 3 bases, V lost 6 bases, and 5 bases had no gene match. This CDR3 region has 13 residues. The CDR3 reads CSASWDRDTEAFF. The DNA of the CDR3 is TGCAGTGCCAGTTGGGACAGGGACACTGAAGCTTTCTTT.

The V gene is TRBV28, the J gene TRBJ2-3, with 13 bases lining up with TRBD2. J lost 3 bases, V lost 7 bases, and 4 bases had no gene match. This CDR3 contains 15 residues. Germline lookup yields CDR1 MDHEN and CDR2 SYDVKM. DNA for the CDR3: TGTGCCAGCAATCCGGGACTAGCGGGAACAGATACGCAGTATTTT. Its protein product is CASNPGLAGTDTQYF.

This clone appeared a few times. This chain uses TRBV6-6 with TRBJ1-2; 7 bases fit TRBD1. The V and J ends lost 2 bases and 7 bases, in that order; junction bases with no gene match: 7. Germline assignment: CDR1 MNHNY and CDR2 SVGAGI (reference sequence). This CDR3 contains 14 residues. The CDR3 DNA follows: TGTGCCAGCAGTTACCCTGACAGGGAAGGTGGCTACACCTTC. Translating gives CASSYPDREGGYTF.

CDR3 loop: CASSLARWGDQPQHF. Written as DNA, the CDR3 is TGTGCCAGCAGCTTGGCTCGCTGGGGGGATCAGCCCCAGCATTTT. The chain employs TRBV5-6 and TRBJ1-5; a possible D gene is TRBD1 (5 bases). This CDR3 has 15 amino acids. The germline gives CDR1 SGHDT, CDR2 YYEEEE. V lost 0 bases and J lost 5, with 12 bases in between.

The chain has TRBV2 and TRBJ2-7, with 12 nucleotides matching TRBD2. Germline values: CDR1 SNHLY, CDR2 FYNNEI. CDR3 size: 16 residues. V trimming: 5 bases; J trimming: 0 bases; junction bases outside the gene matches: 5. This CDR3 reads CASSPTSGGPSYEQYF. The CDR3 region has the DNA TGTGCCAGCAGTCCTACTAGCGGGGGGCCCTCCTACGAGCAGTACTTC.

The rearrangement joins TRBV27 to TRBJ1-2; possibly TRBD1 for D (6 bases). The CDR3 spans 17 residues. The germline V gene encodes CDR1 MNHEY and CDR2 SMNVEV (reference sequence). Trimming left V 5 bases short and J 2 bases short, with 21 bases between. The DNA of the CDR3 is TGTGCCAGCAGTCAAGGGACACCCTTCGCCCCCAACTATGGCTACACCTTC. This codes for CASSQGTPFAPNYGYTF.

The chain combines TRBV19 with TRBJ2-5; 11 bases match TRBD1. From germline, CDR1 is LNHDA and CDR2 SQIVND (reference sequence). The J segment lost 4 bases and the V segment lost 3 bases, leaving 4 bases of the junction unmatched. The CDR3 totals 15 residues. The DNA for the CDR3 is TGTGCCAGTAGTATCGGACAGGGGGCACGAGAGACCCAGTACTTC. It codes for CASSIGQGARETQYF.

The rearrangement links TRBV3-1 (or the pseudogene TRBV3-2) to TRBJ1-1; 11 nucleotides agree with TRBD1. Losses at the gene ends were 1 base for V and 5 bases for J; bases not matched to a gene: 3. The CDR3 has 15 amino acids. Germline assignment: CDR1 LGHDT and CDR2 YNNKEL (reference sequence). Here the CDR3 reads CASSQGTGGWTEAFF. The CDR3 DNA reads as TGTGCCAGCAGCCAAGGGACAGGGGGCTGGACTGAAGCTTTCTTT.

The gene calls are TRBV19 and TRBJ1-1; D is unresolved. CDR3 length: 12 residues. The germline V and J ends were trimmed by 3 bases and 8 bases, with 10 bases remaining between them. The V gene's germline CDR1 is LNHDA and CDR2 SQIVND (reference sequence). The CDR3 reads CASSIWAGEAFF. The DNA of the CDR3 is TGTGCCAGTAGTATTTGGGCGGGGGAAGCTTTCTTT.

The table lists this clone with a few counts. CDR3 nucleotide sequence: TGTGCCACCCAGATGACAGCTAGCAATCAGCCCCAGCATTTT. Amino acids: CATQMTASNQPQHF. This chain joins TRBV19 and TRBJ1-5, with TRBD1 as a possible D gene (5 bases). Trimming left V 10 bases short and J 0 bases short, with 13 bases between. The germline V gene encodes CDR1 LNHDA and CDR2 SQIVND (reference sequence). The CDR3 is 14 amino acids.

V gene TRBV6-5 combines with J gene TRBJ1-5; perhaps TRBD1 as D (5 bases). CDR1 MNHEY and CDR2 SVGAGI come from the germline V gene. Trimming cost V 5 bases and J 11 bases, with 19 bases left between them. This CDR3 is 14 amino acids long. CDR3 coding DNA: TGTGCCAGCAGTCCGGGAGCCGTCCTAGGGGCCCAGCATTTT. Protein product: CASSPGAVLGAQHF.

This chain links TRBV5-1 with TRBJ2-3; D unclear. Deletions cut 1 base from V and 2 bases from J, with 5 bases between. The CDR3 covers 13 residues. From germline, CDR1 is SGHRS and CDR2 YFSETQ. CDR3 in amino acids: CASSLPFTDTQYF. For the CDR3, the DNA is TGCGCCAGCAGCTTGCCTTTCACAGATACGCAGTATTTT.

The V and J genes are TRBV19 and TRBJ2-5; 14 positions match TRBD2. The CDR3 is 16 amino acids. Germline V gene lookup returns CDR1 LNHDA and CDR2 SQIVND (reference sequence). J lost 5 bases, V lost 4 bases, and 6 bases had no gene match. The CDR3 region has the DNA TGTGCCAGTAGTAAAAGCTGGACTAGCGGGAGGGAGACCCAGTACTTC. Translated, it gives CASSKSWTSGRETQYF.

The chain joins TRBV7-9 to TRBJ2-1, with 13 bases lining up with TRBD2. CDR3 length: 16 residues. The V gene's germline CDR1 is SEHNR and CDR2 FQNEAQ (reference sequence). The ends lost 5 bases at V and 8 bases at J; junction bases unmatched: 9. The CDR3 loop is CASSDGTSGISDEQFF. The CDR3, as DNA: TGTGCCAGCAGCGACGGGACTAGCGGGATTTCGGATGAGCAGTTCTTC.

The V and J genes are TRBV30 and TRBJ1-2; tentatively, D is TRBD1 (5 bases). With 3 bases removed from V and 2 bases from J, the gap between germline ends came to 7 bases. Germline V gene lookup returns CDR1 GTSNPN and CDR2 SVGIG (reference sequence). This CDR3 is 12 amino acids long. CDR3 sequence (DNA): TGTGCCTGGAGGGGGCTGAACTATGGCTACACCTTC. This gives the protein CAWRGLNYGYTF.

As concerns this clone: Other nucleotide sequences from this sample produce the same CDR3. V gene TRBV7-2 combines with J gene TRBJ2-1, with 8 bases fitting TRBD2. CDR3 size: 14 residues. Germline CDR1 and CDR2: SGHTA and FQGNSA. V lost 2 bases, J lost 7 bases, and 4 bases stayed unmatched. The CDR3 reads CASSLSGGRNEQFF. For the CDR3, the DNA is TGTGCCAGCAGCTTATCGGGGGGGAGGAATGAGCAGTTCTTC.

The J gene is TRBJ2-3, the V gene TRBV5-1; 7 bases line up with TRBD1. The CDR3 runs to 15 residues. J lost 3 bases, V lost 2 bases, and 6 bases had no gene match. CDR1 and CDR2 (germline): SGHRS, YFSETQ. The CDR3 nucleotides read TGCGCCAGCAGCTTTCAGGGGGTTGGGACAGATACGCAGTATTTT. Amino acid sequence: CASSFQGVGTDTQYF.

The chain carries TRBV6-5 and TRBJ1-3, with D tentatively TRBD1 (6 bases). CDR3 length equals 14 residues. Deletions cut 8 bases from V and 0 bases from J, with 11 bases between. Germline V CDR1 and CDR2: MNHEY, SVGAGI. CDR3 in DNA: TGTGCCAGCCGGGACACCCACTCTGGAAACACCATATATTTT. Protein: CASRDTHSGNTIYF.

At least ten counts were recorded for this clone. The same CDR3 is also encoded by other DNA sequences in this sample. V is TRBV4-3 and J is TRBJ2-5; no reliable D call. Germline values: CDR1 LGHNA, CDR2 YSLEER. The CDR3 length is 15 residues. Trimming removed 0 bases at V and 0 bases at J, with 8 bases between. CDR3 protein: CASSQDSGYQETQYF. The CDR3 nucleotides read TGCGCCAGCAGCCAAGATTCCGGGTACCAAGAGACCCAGTACTTC.

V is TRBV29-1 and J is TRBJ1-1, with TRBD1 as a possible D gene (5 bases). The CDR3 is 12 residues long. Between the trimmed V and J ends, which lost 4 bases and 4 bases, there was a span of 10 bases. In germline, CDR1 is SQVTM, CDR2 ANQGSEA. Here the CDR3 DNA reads TGCAGCGTTGTTAACGGGGGCACTGAAGCTTTCTTT. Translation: CSVVNGGTEAFF.

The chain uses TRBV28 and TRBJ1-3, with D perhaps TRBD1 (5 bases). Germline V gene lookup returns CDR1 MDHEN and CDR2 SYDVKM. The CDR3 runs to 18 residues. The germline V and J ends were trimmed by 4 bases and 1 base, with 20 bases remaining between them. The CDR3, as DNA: TGTGCCAGCAGTTCCTTACAGGATCCGGCTTTTTCTGGAAACACCATATATTTT. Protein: CASSSLQDPAFSGNTIYF.